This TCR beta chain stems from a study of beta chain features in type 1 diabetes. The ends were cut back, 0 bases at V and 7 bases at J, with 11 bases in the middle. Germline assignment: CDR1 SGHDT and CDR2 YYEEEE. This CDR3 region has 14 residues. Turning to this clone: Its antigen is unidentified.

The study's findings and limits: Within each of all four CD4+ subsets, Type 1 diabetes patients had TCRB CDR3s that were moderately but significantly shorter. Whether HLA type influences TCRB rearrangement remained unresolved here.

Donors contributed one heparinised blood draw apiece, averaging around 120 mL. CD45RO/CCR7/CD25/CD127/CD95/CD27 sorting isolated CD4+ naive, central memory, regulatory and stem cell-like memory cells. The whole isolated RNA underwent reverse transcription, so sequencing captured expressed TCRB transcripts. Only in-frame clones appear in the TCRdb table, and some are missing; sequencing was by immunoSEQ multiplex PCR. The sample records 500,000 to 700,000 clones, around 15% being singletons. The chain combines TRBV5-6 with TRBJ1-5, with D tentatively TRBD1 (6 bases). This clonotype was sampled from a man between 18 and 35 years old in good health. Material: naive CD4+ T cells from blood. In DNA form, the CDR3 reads TGTGCCAGCAGCTTGGAAGGGGGGCGGCAGCCCCAGCATTTT. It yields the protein CASSLEGGRQPQHF.